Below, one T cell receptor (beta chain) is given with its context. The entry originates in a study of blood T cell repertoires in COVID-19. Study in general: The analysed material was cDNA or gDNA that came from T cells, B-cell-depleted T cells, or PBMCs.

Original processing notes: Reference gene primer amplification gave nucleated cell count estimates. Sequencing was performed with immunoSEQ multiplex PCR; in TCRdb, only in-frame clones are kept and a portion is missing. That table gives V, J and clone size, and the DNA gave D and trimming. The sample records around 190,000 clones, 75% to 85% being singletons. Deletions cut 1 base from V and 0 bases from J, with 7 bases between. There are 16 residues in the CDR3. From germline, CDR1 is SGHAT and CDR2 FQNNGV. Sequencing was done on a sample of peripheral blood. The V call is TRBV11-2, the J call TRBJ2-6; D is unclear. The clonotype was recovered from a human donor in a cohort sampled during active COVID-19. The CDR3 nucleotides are TGTGCCAGCAGCTTAGGAAGCAACTCTGGGGCCAACGTCCTGACTTTC. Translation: CASSLGSNSGANVLTF.